Listed below are T cell receptor beta chains from one sample, sequenced in a study of early T cells in non-severe SARS-CoV-2 infection. MiXCR, run by TCRdb on the 5' RACE reads, gives a single entry per CDR3 protein. The sample gives under 50,000 distinct CDR3 sequences, about 4.2% of which show up once; roughly 6% is in the top ten. The sequenced sample consisted of whole blood. These receptors were obtained from an adult who was a healthcare worker with PCR-confirmed SARS-CoV-2 infection or an uninfected control (not recorded which). Each CDR3 is given with its conserved first and last residue. The order of the fields is V gene, CDR3 length, D gene, J gene, clone size, CDR3 protein, CDR3 DNA. A D gene is named only where the DNA matches it firmly. Expanded clones are given a class, and other clones once, few, many or no size at all.

V gene: TRBV6-2/TRBV6-3; CDR3 length: 15; D gene: NA; J gene: TRBJ1-1; clone size: many; CDR3 protein: CASSYSAGRNTEAFF; CDR3 DNA: TGTGCCAGCAGTTACTCAGCAGGGCGGAACACTGAAGCTTTCTTT
V gene: TRBV5-1; CDR3 length: 16; D gene: NA; J gene: TRBJ2-7; clone size: many; CDR3 protein: CASSLRGGIGSYEQYF; CDR3 DNA: TGCGCCAGCAGCTTGCGCGGGGGCATAGGGTCCTACGAGCAGTACTTC
V gene: TRBV21-1; CDR3 length: 12; D gene: NA; J gene: TRBJ1-2; clone size: many; CDR3 protein: CASSPPRSGYTF; CDR3 DNA: TGTGCCAGCAGCCCCCCCCGCAGTGGCTACACCTTC
V gene: TRBV5-1; CDR3 length: 15; D gene: TRBD1; J gene: TRBJ2-2; clone size: many; CDR3 protein: CASSSGTGSLGELFF; CDR3 DNA: TGCGCCAGCAGCTCCGGGACAGGGAGTCTCGGGGAGCTGTTTTTT
V gene: TRBV20-1; CDR3 length: 13; D gene: NA; J gene: TRBJ1-1; clone size: many; CDR3 protein: CSAGRARNTEAFF; CDR3 DNA: TGCAGTGCTGGGAGAGCTCGGAACACTGAAGCTTTCTTT
V gene: TRBV7-8; CDR3 length: 15; D gene: NA; J gene: TRBJ1-2; clone size: many; CDR3 protein: CASSLVGRGNYGYTF; CDR3 DNA: TGTGCCAGCAGCTTAGTTGGCAGGGGAAACTATGGCTACACCTTC
V gene: TRBV29-1; CDR3 length: 14; D gene: TRBD1; J gene: TRBJ2-5; clone size: many; CDR3 protein: CSVEWGQGPETQYF; CDR3 DNA: TGCAGCGTTGAGTGGGGACAGGGGCCAGAGACCCAGTACTTC
V gene: TRBV20-1; CDR3 length: 14; D gene: TRBD2; J gene: TRBJ2-1; clone size: many; CDR3 protein: CSARLAGGSNEQFF; CDR3 DNA: TGCAGTGCCCGACTAGCGGGAGGGTCAAATGAGCAGTTCTTC
V gene: TRBV10-1; CDR3 length: 13; D gene: NA; J gene: TRBJ1-1; clone size: many; CDR3 protein: CASRAELNTEAFF; CDR3 DNA: TGCGCCAGCAGGGCAGAGTTGAACACTGAAGCTTTCTTT
V gene: TRBV9; CDR3 length: 13; D gene: NA; J gene: TRBJ2-7; clone size: many; CDR3 protein: CASSLGQWYEQYF; CDR3 DNA: TGTGCCAGCTCCCTAGGACAGTGGTACGAGCAGTACTTC
V gene: TRBV7-9; CDR3 length: 15; D gene: NA; J gene: TRBJ1-4; clone size: many; CDR3 protein: CASSSGDKKDTGTFF; CDR3 DNA: TGTGCCAGCAGCTCCGGGGACAAGAAAGACACAGGGACGTTTTTT
V gene: TRBV9; CDR3 length: 17; D gene: TRBD2; J gene: TRBJ2-3; clone size: many; CDR3 protein: CASSVGGLAGQLDTQYF; CDR3 DNA: TGTGCCAGCAGCGTAGGCGGACTAGCGGGCCAACTAGATACGCAGTATTTT
V gene: TRBV5-1; CDR3 length: 14; D gene: NA; J gene: TRBJ2-5; clone size: many; CDR3 protein: CASSLWQREETQYF; CDR3 DNA: TGCGCCAGCAGCTTGTGGCAGAGAGAAGAGACCCAGTACTTC
V gene: TRBV7-3; CDR3 length: 15; D gene: TRBD2; J gene: TRBJ2-4; clone size: many; CDR3 protein: CASSFGGLAKNIQYF; CDR3 DNA: TGTGCCAGCAGCTTCGGGGGGTTAGCCAAAAACATTCAGTACTTC
V gene: TRBV11-2; CDR3 length: 12; D gene: NA; J gene: TRBJ2-7; clone size: many; CDR3 protein: CASSLTRGEQYF; CDR3 DNA: TGTGCCAGCAGCCTCACTAGGGGAGAGCAGTACTTC
V gene: TRBV19; CDR3 length: 15; D gene: TRBD2; J gene: TRBJ2-7; clone size: NA; CDR3 protein: CASSMSLAASYEQYF; CDR3 DNA: TGTGCCAGTAGTATGAGCCTAGCGGCGTCCTACGAGCAGTACTTC
V gene: TRBV6-2/TRBV6-3; CDR3 length: 13; D gene: NA; J gene: TRBJ2-7; clone size: many; CDR3 protein: CASADANGHEQYF; CDR3 DNA: TGTGCCAGCGCGGACGCAAATGGGCACGAGCAGTACTTC
V gene: TRBV11-2; CDR3 length: 16; D gene: TRBD2; J gene: TRBJ2-7; clone size: many; CDR3 protein: CASSLVGLAGTHEQYF; CDR3 DNA: TGTGCCAGCAGCTTAGTCGGCCTAGCGGGGACCCACGAGCAGTACTTC
V gene: TRBV12-3/TRBV12-4; CDR3 length: 15; D gene: TRBD2; J gene: TRBJ2-5; clone size: many; CDR3 protein: CASSPGTSGSETQYF; CDR3 DNA: TGTGCCAGCAGTCCGGGGACTAGCGGGAGTGAGACCCAGTACTTC
V gene: TRBV19; CDR3 length: 13; D gene: TRBD2; J gene: TRBJ2-1; clone size: few; CDR3 protein: CARSRGLDNEQFF; CDR3 DNA: TGTGCCAGGAGCCGTGGACTAGACAATGAGCAGTTCTTC
V gene: TRBV4-3; CDR3 length: 15; D gene: NA; J gene: TRBJ2-7; clone size: many; CDR3 protein: CASSQERSHSYEQYF; CDR3 DNA: TGCGCCAGCAGCCAAGAGAGAAGCCATTCCTACGAGCAGTACTTC
V gene: TRBV20-1; CDR3 length: 10; D gene: NA; J gene: TRBJ2-1; clone size: many; CDR3 protein: CSALDNEQFF; CDR3 DNA: TGCAGTGCCCTCGACAATGAGCAGTTCTTC
V gene: TRBV11-2; CDR3 length: 12; D gene: NA; J gene: TRBJ2-5; clone size: many; CDR3 protein: CASSRGAETQYF; CDR3 DNA: TGTGCCAGCAGCCGAGGGGCGGAGACCCAGTACTTC
V gene: TRBV6-4; CDR3 length: 18; D gene: NA; J gene: TRBJ1-1; clone size: many; CDR3 protein: CASRLDILSHPSNTEAFF; CDR3 DNA: TGTGCCAGCAGATTGGACATTTTGTCCCACCCTAGCAACACTGAAGCTTTCTTT
V gene: TRBV10-3; CDR3 length: 14; D gene: TRBD1; J gene: TRBJ1-5; clone size: many; CDR3 protein: CAISPGQGSQPQHF; CDR3 DNA: TGTGCCATCAGCCCCGGACAGGGTAGTCAGCCCCAGCATTTT
V gene: TRBV6-6; CDR3 length: 17; D gene: NA; J gene: TRBJ2-4; clone size: many; CDR3 protein: CASSYAGAALAKNIQYF; CDR3 DNA: TGTGCCAGCAGTTACGCGGGGGCGGCCTTAGCCAAAAACATTCAGTACTTC
V gene: TRBV6-5; CDR3 length: 15; D gene: TRBD2; J gene: TRBJ2-1; clone size: many; CDR3 protein: CASSHVSGVVNEQFF; CDR3 DNA: TGTGCCAGCAGTCATGTAAGCGGGGTTGTCAATGAGCAGTTCTTC
V gene: TRBV7-2; CDR3 length: 15; D gene: TRBD2; J gene: TRBJ2-4; clone size: many; CDR3 protein: CASSLEAGGPGIQYF; CDR3 DNA: TGTGCCAGCAGCTTAGAAGCGGGGGGGCCTGGGATTCAGTACTTC